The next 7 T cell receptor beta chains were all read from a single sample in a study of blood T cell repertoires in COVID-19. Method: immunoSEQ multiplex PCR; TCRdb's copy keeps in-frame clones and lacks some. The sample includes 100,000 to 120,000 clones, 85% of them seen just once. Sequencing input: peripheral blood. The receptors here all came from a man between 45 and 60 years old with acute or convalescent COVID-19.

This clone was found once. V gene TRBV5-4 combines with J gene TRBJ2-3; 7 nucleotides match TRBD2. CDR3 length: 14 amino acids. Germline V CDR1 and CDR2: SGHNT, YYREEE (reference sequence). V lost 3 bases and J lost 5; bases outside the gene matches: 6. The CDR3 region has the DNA TGTGCCAGCAGCTCCGGGGGGTTCGGAGATACGCAGTATTTT. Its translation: CASSSGGFGDTQYF.

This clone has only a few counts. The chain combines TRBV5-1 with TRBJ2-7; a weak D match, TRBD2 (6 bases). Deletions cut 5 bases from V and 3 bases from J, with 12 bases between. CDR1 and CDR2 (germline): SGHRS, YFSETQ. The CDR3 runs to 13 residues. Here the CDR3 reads CASRPDGSYEQYF. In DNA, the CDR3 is TGCGCCAGCAGACCGGACGGGAGCTACGAGCAGTACTTC.

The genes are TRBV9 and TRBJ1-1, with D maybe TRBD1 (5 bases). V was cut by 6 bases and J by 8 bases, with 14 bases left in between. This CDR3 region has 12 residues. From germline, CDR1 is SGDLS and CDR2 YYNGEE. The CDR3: CASTGDFPEAFF. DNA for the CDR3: TGTGCCAGCACCGGGGACTTCCCCGAAGCTTTCTTT.

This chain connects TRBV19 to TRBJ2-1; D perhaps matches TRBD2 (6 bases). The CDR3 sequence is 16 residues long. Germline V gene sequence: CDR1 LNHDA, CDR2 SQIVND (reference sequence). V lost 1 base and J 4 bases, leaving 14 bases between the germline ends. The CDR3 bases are TGTGCCAGTAGTATAGGGCCCGGACGGGGGTACAATGAGCAGTTCTTC. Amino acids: CASSIGPGRGYNEQFF.

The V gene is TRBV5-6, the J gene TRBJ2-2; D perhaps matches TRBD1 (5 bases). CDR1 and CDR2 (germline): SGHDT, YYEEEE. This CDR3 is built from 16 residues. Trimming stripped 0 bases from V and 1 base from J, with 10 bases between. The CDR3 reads CASSLVRVVNTGELFF. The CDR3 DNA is TGTGCCAGCAGCTTGGTCAGGGTAGTGAACACCGGGGAGCTGTTTTTT.

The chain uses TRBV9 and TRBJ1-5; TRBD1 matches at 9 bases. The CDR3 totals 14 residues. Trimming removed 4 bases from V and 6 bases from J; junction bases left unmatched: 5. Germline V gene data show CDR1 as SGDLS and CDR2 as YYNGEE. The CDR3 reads CASSPGTGFQPQHF. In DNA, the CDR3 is TGTGCCAGCAGCCCTGGGACAGGGTTTCAGCCCCAGCATTTT.

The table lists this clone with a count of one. The CDR3 DNA reads TGCGCCAGCAGCGCCGGGACAGGGAGCACTGAAGCTTTCTTT. Protein: CASSAGTGSTEAFF. V gene TRBV5-1 combines with J gene TRBJ1-1, with 9 bases identical to TRBD1. Germline V gives CDR1 SGHRS, CDR2 YFSETQ. The trim removed 4 bases at V and 4 bases at J, leaving 5 bases unmatched. The CDR3 has 14 residues.